The 25 T cell receptor beta chains below come from one sample, sequenced in a study of cytomegalovirus exposure and HLA in healthy donors. Researchers ran the PCR with 60 Vbeta and 13 Jbeta primers. Sequenced by immunoSEQ multiplex PCR; TCRdb stores in-frame clones only, minus some. The data hold more than 95,000 clones, with more than 60% observed a single time. Sequenced sample: PBMCs. These receptors came from a woman aged 60-75 years in good health and CMV-seropositive.

There are a few counts of this clone. The chain has TRBV9 and TRBJ1-2, with 7 bases lining up with TRBD1. Germline V CDR1 and CDR2: SGDLS, YYNGEE. The junction had 5 bases not matched to a gene; V was cut back by 0 bases and J by 0 bases. This CDR3 is built from 16 residues. The CDR3 spells CASSVGTGQPNYGYTF. CDR3 nucleotide sequence: TGTGCCAGCAGCGTAGGGACAGGACAGCCTAACTATGGCTACACCTTC.

This clone was seen a few times. The chain has TRBV10-3 and TRBJ2-7; D is undetermined. The CDR3 is 13 residues long. Germline lookup yields CDR1 ENHRY and CDR2 SYGVKD. V was pared by 7 bases and J by 0 bases, with 10 bases between. The CDR3 sequence is CAINSPSSYEQYF. The CDR3 DNA sequence: TGTGCCATCAACAGCCCCAGCTCCTACGAGCAGTACTTC.

The V gene is TRBV4-3, the J gene TRBJ1-4, with D possibly being TRBD1 (5 bases). V lost 1 base to trimming and J lost 4 bases, with 7 bases between them. CDR3 length equals 14 residues. CDR1 is LGHNA, CDR2 YSLEER, per germline. DNA of the CDR3: TGCGCCAGCAGCCAAGTAGGGGATAATGAAAAACTGTTTTTT. It encodes CASSQVGDNEKLFF.

This clone has only a few counts. V gene TRBV6-6 combines with J gene TRBJ1-2; 9 bases map to TRBD1. Trimming at V came to 6 bases and at J to 2 bases, leaving 4 bases not matched to a gene. This CDR3 is 14 amino acids long. The germline gives CDR1 MNHNY, CDR2 SVGAGI (reference sequence). As DNA, the CDR3 is TGTGCCAGCAGCTCCGGGACAGGGAACTATGGCTACACCTTC. Protein: CASSSGTGNYGYTF.

This chain joins TRBV9 and TRBJ2-5; D may be TRBD2 (6 bases). V shed 0 bases and J shed 4 bases, with 13 bases lying between them. CDR1 and CDR2 from the germline V gene are SGDLS and YYNGEE. The CDR3 totals 15 residues. In nucleotides, the CDR3 is TGTGCCAGCAGCGTAGAGGGGACTTTGGGAGAGACCCAGTACTTC. Translation: CASSVEGTLGETQYF.

The genes are TRBV27 and TRBJ2-3, with 9 bases identical to TRBD1. The CDR3 is 13 amino acids. V was clipped by 8 bases and J by 3 bases; unmatched bases: 3. Germline V gives CDR1 MNHEY, CDR2 SMNVEV (reference sequence). The CDR3 is CASQTGGTDTQYF. The CDR3 region has the DNA TGTGCCAGCCAGACAGGGGGGACAGATACGCAGTATTTT.

The rearrangement joins TRBV6-5 to TRBJ1-2; 9 bases agree with TRBD1. V dropped 0 bases and J dropped 4; count of bases not matched to a gene: 3. The CDR3 totals 15 residues. The V gene's germline CDR1 is MNHEY and CDR2 SVGAGI. The CDR3 DNA is TGTGCCAGCAGTTACTCGGGACAGGGAACCTATGGCTACACCTTC. It codes for CASSYSGQGTYGYTF.

This clone has just a few counts. The rearrangement links TRBV7-2 to TRBJ1-2, with TRBD1 as a possible D gene (6 bases). V lost 7 bases and J lost 6, with 21 bases in between. Germline V gene data show CDR1 as SGHTA and CDR2 as FQGNSA. The CDR3 extends over 15 amino acids. CDR3 in amino acids: CASTLITTGTNGYTF. DNA for the CDR3: TGTGCCAGCACCCTTATCACCACAGGGACTAATGGCTACACCTTC.

The chain uses TRBV7-8 and TRBJ1-6; possibly TRBD1 for D (5 bases). CDR1 is SGHVS, CDR2 FQNEAQ, per germline. V was pared by 6 bases and J by 8 bases, with 14 bases between. The CDR3 totals 14 residues. The CDR3 sequence is CASSSGTYYSPLHF. The CDR3 DNA is TGTGCCAGCAGTTCCGGGACTTACTATTCACCCCTCCACTTT.

The rearrangement uses TRBV7-9 and TRBJ2-3; the D gene is possibly TRBD2 (7 bases). V lost 1 base and J lost 4, with 15 bases in between. This CDR3 contains 16 residues. The V gene's germline CDR1 is SEHNR and CDR2 FQNEAQ (reference sequence). CDR3 DNA: TGTGCCAGCAGCTTAGGGGGGGGCGGTCTGGCAGATACGCAGTATTTT. This codes for CASSLGGGGLADTQYF.

The J gene is TRBJ1-2, the V gene TRBV4-1, with 7 bases identical to TRBD1. The CDR3 has 16 amino acids. Germline lookup yields CDR1 MGHRA and CDR2 YSYEKL. With V trimmed by 1 base and J by 0 bases, 5 bases remained unmatched. The CDR3 DNA follows: TGCGCCAGCAGCCAAGGACAGGGTCCAACTAACTATGGCTACACCTTC. It specifies CASSQGQGPTNYGYTF.

The V call is TRBV5-5, the J call TRBJ2-7, with TRBD2 matching over 9 bases. V lost 2 bases, J lost 2 bases, and 11 bases stayed unmatched. The germline CDR1 and CDR2 sequences are SGHKS and YYEKEE (reference sequence). The length of the CDR3 is 17 residues. The CDR3 loop reads CASSLAIRASGAYEQYF. The CDR3 bases are TGTGCCAGCAGCTTAGCGATTAGGGCTAGCGGGGCCTACGAGCAGTACTTC.

V usage is TRBV5-8 and J usage is TRBJ1-3; D is uncertain. The length of the CDR3 is 16 residues. The V end lost 1 base, the J end lost 0 bases, and 11 bases lay between the germline ends. CDR1 and CDR2 from the germline V gene are SGHTS and YDEGEE. Here the CDR3 reads CASSLLSGYSGNTIYF. DNA for the CDR3: TGTGCCAGCAGCTTGTTGTCGGGTTACTCTGGAAACACCATATATTTT.

This clone was observed a few times. The rearrangement links TRBV6-4 to TRBJ2-3, with TRBD2 identical over 7 bases. Germline V gives CDR1 MRHNA, CDR2 SNTAGT. The CDR3 has 16 residues. The V segment lost 0 bases and the J segment 0 bases; nucleotides outside the gene matches: 3. CDR3 DNA sequence: TGTGCCAGCAGTGACTCAGCGGGAACTAGCACAGATACGCAGTATTTT. Protein product: CASSDSAGTSTDTQYF.

The CDR3, as DNA: TGTGCCAGCAGCCCAGCTTCGCGGGAGGGCCCAGATACGCAGTATTTT. Its protein product is CASSPASREGPDTQYF. V is TRBV12-1 and J is TRBJ2-3; the table names TRBD2, a call not compared with the DNA. TRBV12-1 is deemed a pseudogene. The CDR3 loop spans 16 amino acids.

The rearrangement joins TRBV4-2 to TRBJ1-5; 7 bases agree with TRBD1. Trimming at V came to 6 bases and at J to 7 bases, leaving 9 bases not matched to a gene. The V gene's germline CDR1 is LGHNA and CDR2 YNFKEQ. CDR3 length equals 14 residues. This CDR3 is CASSPRQGSQPQHF. The CDR3, as DNA: TGTGCCAGCAGTCCTAGACAGGGCAGCCAGCCCCAGCATTTT.

The chain joins TRBV5-6 to TRBJ2-7; 9 bases align to TRBD1. Unmatched junction bases numbered 5, after V lost 6 bases and J lost 4 bases. CDR3 size: 13 residues. Germline V lookup: CDR1 SGHDT, CDR2 YYEEEE. CDR3 coding DNA: TGTGCCAGCACCCAGGACAGGGGTTACGAGCAGTACTTC. Translating gives CASTQDRGYEQYF.

This rearrangement joins TRBV5-4 to TRBJ2-5; maybe TRBD2 (6 bases). The V gene lost 2 bases and the J gene lost 5 bases, with 16 bases spanning the gap. The CDR3 contains 15 residues. The germline V gene has CDR1 SGHNT and CDR2 YYREEE (reference sequence). CDR3 nucleotides: TGTGCCAGCAGCTTCCCCTACGGGAGTGGGGAGACCCAGTACTTC. Protein product: CASSFPYGSGETQYF.

This clone was seen only a few times. J is TRBJ2-5 and V is TRBV28; the match to TRBD1 covers 8 bases. V trimming: 6 bases; J trimming: 9 bases; junction bases outside the gene matches: 18. Germline assignment: CDR1 MDHEN and CDR2 SYDVKM. There are 16 residues in the CDR3. The CDR3, as DNA: TGTGCCAGCAGCCGCAGGGGGCTGTCCAGGTTGGGAGCCCAGTACTTC. It is translated as CASSRRGLSRLGAQYF.

This rearrangement joins TRBV6-4 to TRBJ2-3; 7 nucleotides line up with TRBD2. The V and J ends lost 4 bases and 6 bases, in that order; junction bases with no gene match: 7. This CDR3 has 14 residues. CDR1 is MRHNA and CDR2 is SNTAGT in the germline V gene. This chain's CDR3 is CASSVSGISDTQYF. The CDR3 DNA reads as TGTGCCAGCAGTGTGAGCGGGATTTCCGATACGCAGTATTTT.

This clone was observed a handful of times. The chain couples TRBV7-8 to TRBJ2-3; TRBD2 agrees at 13 bases. The germline V gene encodes CDR1 SGHVS and CDR2 FQNEAQ. The CDR3 is 17 residues long. After removal of 6 bases from V and 6 bases from J, the junction contained 12 bases not matched to a gene. The chain's CDR3 is CASRFRLLAGGPDTQYF. As DNA, the CDR3 is TGTGCCAGCAGGTTCCGCCTACTAGCGGGGGGGCCCGATACGCAGTATTTT.

The rearrangement links TRBV5-5 to TRBJ2-5; TRBD2 agrees at 8 bases. The CDR3 spans 16 residues. Germline V gene data show CDR1 as SGHKS and CDR2 as YYEKEE (reference sequence). V lost 1 base, J lost 2 bases, and 7 bases stayed unmatched. The DNA of the CDR3 is TGTGCCAGCAGCTTGTTGGCGGGGGGATTACAAGAGACCCAGTACTTC. Its protein product is CASSLLAGGLQETQYF.

The V and J genes are TRBV9 and TRBJ2-1; TRBD1 might be the D (6 bases). The CDR3 totals 15 residues. CDR1 SGDLS and CDR2 YYNGEE come from the germline V gene. Trimming cost V 3 bases and J 0 bases, with 10 bases left between them. The CDR3 DNA reads TGTGCCAGCAGCGCTGGGGGCTACTCCTACAATGAGCAGTTCTTC. Its translation is CASSAGGYSYNEQFF.

This clone was found once. The chain uses TRBV25-1 and TRBJ1-1; no clear D gene. CDR3 length: 11 amino acids. Trimming pared 6 bases from V and 3 bases from J, leaving 5 bases between. The V gene's germline CDR1 is MGHDK and CDR2 SYGVNS. In DNA form, the CDR3 reads TGTGCCAGCAGAGCATACACTGAAGCTTTCTTT. Translation: CASRAYTEAFF.

Points on this clone: At the DNA level, this CDR3 is encoded by other sequences in the same sample as well. The chain links TRBV7-3 to TRBJ2-2; D not certain. V was pared by 4 bases and J by 1 base, with 4 bases between. Germline V gene data show CDR1 as SGHTA and CDR2 as FQGTGA. There are 13 residues in the CDR3. For the CDR3, the DNA is TGTGCCAGCAGCTCCTTGAACACCGGGGAGCTGTTTTTT. Translating gives CASSSLNTGELFF.